The present T cell receptor beta chain was sequenced within a study of metastatic and nonmetastatic thyroid tumors. Thyroid surgery had not been preceded by any treatment in any patient. TCRdb used MiXCR to call clones anew from the PCR reads. The data show about 92,000 clones, with 15% seen just once and 3% to 4.5% held by the top ten. V dropped 0 bases and J dropped 12 bases, with 10 bases sitting between them. CDR1 and CDR2 from the germline V gene are SGHRS and YFSETQ. This CDR3 spans 11 amino acids. Ten or more counts support this clone. The sequenced material came from blood. The receptor was isolated from a female donor with papillary thyroid cancer or a benign thyroid nodule (not recorded which). Some clones in this sample may be carry-over from other donors' samples. This sequence joins TRBV5-1 and TRBJ2-7; D might be TRBD2 (5 bases). For the CDR3, the DNA is TGCGCCAGCAGCTTGGACCAGCGGACGTACTTC. Encoded protein: CASSLDQRTYF.